This TCR beta chain comes out of a study of a mutant IDH1 vaccine in newly diagnosed glioma. As for the study in general: Patients came in for eight vaccinations, in weeks 1, 3, 5, 7, 11, 15, 19 and 23. Whole-study results and caveats: Pseudoprogression seemingly bore no relation to changes in top peripheral T cell clonotypes.

The sample's time point: week 5, during vaccination. Alongside topical imiquimod, each dose of vaccine comprised 300 ug of mutant IDH1 20-mer peptide. Each astrocytoma in the donors was new, WHO grade 3 or 4, IDH1-mutant and ATRX-lost. Clones were read by immunoSEQ multiplex PCR, and TCRdb kept only the in-frame ones, dropping some. The table records over 50,000 clones, about nine tenths of them present only once. The CDR3 has 15 residues. Germline V gives CDR1 MNHEY, CDR2 SMNVEV (reference sequence). Unmatched junction bases numbered 3, after V lost 6 bases and J lost 0 bases. Concerning this clone: Its antigen is as yet unknown.

This chain connects TRBV27 to TRBJ1-1, with 11 bases matching TRBD1. This sample comprised PBMCs, obtained from a glioma patient whose treatment included an IDH1 peptide vaccine. This sequence was found in a woman aged 40 to 55 with glioma. The CDR3 coding sequence is TGTGCCAGCAGGGACAGGGGGCCGCTGAACACTGAAGCTTTCTTT. Protein sequence: CASRDRGPLNTEAFF.